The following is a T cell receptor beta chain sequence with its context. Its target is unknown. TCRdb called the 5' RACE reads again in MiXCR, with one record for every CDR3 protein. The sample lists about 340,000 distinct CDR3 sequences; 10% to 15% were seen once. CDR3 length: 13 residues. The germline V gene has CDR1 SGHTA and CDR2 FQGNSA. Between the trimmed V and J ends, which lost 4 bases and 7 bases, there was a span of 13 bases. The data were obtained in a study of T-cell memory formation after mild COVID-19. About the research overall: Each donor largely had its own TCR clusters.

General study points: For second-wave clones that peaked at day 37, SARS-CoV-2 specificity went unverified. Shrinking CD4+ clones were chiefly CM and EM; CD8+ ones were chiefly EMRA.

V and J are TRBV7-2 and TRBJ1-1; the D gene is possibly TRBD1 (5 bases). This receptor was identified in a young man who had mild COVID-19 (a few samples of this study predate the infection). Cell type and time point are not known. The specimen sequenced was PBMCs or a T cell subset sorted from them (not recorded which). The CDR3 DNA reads TGTGCCAGCAGCTCTCATCAGGGTTTTGAAGCTTTCTTT. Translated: CASSSHQGFEAFF.